These 31 T cell receptor beta chains originate from one sample sequenced in a study of T cells in narcolepsy. Profiling relied on immunoSEQ multiplex PCR, and the TCRdb table lists in-frame clones only, not all of them. Here the sample spans roughly 27,000 clones, about 89% being singletons. The sample taken for sequencing was CD45RA- memory CD4+ T cells from PBMCs. These receptor sequences come from a human donor with narcolepsy.

This sequence joins TRBV19 and TRBJ1-2; tentatively, D is TRBD1 (6 bases). There are 13 residues in the CDR3. Germline loops: CDR1 LNHDA, CDR2 SQIVND (reference sequence). V was shortened by 10 bases and J by 2 bases, with 14 bases between the two germline ends. For the CDR3, the DNA is TGTGCCACCAGAAGGGGGGGGAACTATGGCTACACCTTC. It is translated as CATRRGGNYGYTF.

This chain uses TRBV7-9 with TRBJ2-7, with 9 bases identical to TRBD1. The length of the CDR3 is 14 residues. V gave up 5 bases and J gave up 3 bases; unmatched junction bases: 5. Germline V gene lookup returns CDR1 SEHNR and CDR2 FQNEAQ (reference sequence). This chain's CDR3 is CASSITGGGYEQYF. The CDR3 DNA follows: TGTGCCAGCAGCATTACAGGGGGCGGCTACGAGCAGTACTTC.

The chain recombines TRBV12-5 with TRBJ2-7; D gene unclear. This CDR3 is built from 15 residues. Trimming shortened V by 7 bases and J by 4 bases, and 20 bases separated the two germline ends. Per the germline V gene, CDR1 is LGHNT and CDR2 is FRNRAP. CDR3 nucleotides: TGTGCTAGTGCCCCGATCACCCGGCCGTTTTACGAGCAGTACGTC. Protein sequence: CASAPITRPFYEQYV.

This chain connects TRBV5-1 to TRBJ2-1; TRBD1 might be the D (8 bases). The CDR3 consists of 16 residues. V shed 3 bases and J shed 14 bases, with 27 bases lying between them. Per germline, CDR1 SGHRS and CDR2 YFSETQ. CDR3 amino acids: CASSSLAPQQGGKEFF. CDR3 coding DNA: TGCGCCAGCAGCTCCCTAGCCCCCCAACAGGGGGGGAAGGAGTTCTTC.

The rearrangement joins TRBV19 to TRBJ1-5; D is possibly TRBD1 (5 bases). CDR1 LNHDA and CDR2 SQIVND come from the germline V gene (reference sequence). The V end was cut by 1 base, the J end by 6 bases, with 10 bases between. The CDR3 consists of 14 residues. Written as DNA, the CDR3 is TGTGCCAGTAGTATAGGGGGGTGGGGTCAGCCCCAGCATTTT. It specifies CASSIGGWGQPQHF.

This clone turned up a few times. This sequence joins TRBV5-4 and TRBJ1-6; D not resolved. The CDR3 loop spans 16 amino acids. The V gene's germline CDR1 is SGHNT and CDR2 YYREEE (reference sequence). The V and J ends lost 0 bases and 1 base respectively, with 8 bases between them. The CDR3 reads CASSLGKRSYNSPLHF. Written as DNA, the CDR3 is TGTGCCAGCAGCTTGGGGAAGAGGTCCTATAATTCACCCCTCCACTTT.

The chain is built from TRBV5-1 and TRBJ2-5, with unresolved D. Germline lookup yields CDR1 SGHRS and CDR2 YFSETQ. Trimming pared 0 bases from V and 1 base from J, leaving 4 bases between. CDR3 length: 13 residues. The CDR3: CASSLAVQETQYF. The CDR3 nucleotides are TGCGCCAGCAGCTTGGCGGTCCAAGAGACCCAGTACTTC.

The chain combines TRBV28 with TRBJ1-6; maybe TRBD1 (5 bases). Germline V gene lookup returns CDR1 MDHEN and CDR2 SYDVKM. The CDR3 has 17 residues. V lost 5 bases and J 6 bases, leaving 20 bases between the germline ends. Written as DNA, the CDR3 is TGTGCCAGCAGTCCGGGGGGGGGTCAGGAGCTTAATTCACCCCTCCACTTT. It codes for CASSPGGGQELNSPLHF.

This rearrangement joins TRBV29-1 to TRBJ1-2; 12 nucleotides match TRBD1. J was trimmed by 8 bases and V by 6 bases; bases with no gene match: 13. This CDR3 contains 15 residues. Germline CDR1 SQVTM, CDR2 ANQGSEA. CDR3 DNA: TGCAGCGTGTCCCAGAAGGGACAGGGGGCGGGCGGCTACACCTTC. It encodes CSVSQKGQGAGGYTF.

The gene calls are TRBV11-1 and TRBJ1-1, with TRBD1 as a possible D gene (5 bases). The V end was cut by 3 bases, the J end by 3 bases, with 11 bases between. The CDR3 has 14 residues. In germline, CDR1 is SGHAT, CDR2 FQDESV (reference sequence). The DNA of the CDR3 is TGTGCCAGCAGCTTCGGGGGTGAGGACACTGAAGCTTTCTTT. As protein: CASSFGGEDTEAFF. Together with reference TRBV11-1 and TRBJ1-1, the CDR3 gives the full variable domain: EAEVAQSPRYKITEKSQAVAFWCDPISGHATLYWYRQILGQGPELLVQFQDESVVDDSQLPKDRFSAERLKGVDSTLKIQPAELGDSAMYLCASSFGGEDTEAFFGQGTRLTVV.

The J gene is TRBJ2-7, the V gene TRBV9; D is perhaps TRBD1 or TRBD2 (5 bases each). V lost 8 bases to trimming and J lost 3 bases, with 15 bases between them. CDR1 is SGDLS and CDR2 is YYNGEE in the germline V gene. The CDR3 covers 13 residues. The DNA for the CDR3 is TGTGCCAGGCAGGGACCCTACCACTACGAGCAGTACGTC. It yields the protein CARQGPYHYEQYV.

The chain combines TRBV5-5 with TRBJ2-2, with D tentatively TRBD2 (6 bases). The CDR3 extends over 15 amino acids. Germline-derived CDR1 and CDR2 are SGHKS and YYEKEE (reference sequence). Between the trimmed V and J ends, which lost 5 bases and 0 bases, there was a span of 11 bases. CDR3: CASSRLEANTGELFF. In nucleotides, the CDR3 is TGTGCCAGCAGTAGACTAGAAGCGAACACCGGGGAGCTGTTTTTT. The entire variable domain, with the rest obtained from reference TRBV5-5 and TRBJ2-2, is as follows: DAGVTQSPTHLIKTRGQQVTLRCSPISGHKSVSWYQQVLGQGPQFIFQYYEKEERGRGNFPDRFSARQFPNYSSELNVNALLLGDSALYLCASSRLEANTGELFFGEGSRLTVL.

CDR3 nucleotide sequence: TGTGCCAGTAGAACCGCCGGGACAGGGGTTAGCAATCAGCCCCAGCATTTT. It yields the protein CASRTAGTGVSNQPQHF. This sequence joins TRBV19 and TRBJ1-5; 10 bases fit TRBD1. The CDR3 consists of 17 residues. Germline V gene sequence: CDR1 LNHDA, CDR2 SQIVND (reference sequence). Losses at the gene ends were 6 bases for V and 0 bases for J; bases not matched to a gene: 8.

V usage is TRBV11-2 and J usage is TRBJ1-2; unclear D gene. CDR3 size: 13 residues. Germline CDR1 is SGHAT and CDR2 is FQNNGV. Deletions cut 1 base from V and 4 bases from J, with 7 bases between. The CDR3 reads CASSLAGLYGYTF. Written as DNA, the CDR3 is TGTGCCAGCAGCTTAGCAGGTCTCTATGGCTACACCTTC.

This clone came up a few times. J is TRBJ1-5 and V is TRBV7-9; tentative D call: TRBD1 (5 bases). Trimming removed 7 bases at V and 5 bases at J, with 12 bases between. The CDR3 length is 13 residues. CDR1 is SEHNR and CDR2 is FQNEAQ in the germline V gene (reference sequence). The DNA for the CDR3 is TGTGCCAGCACGCGAGGGGAGGATCAGCCCCAGCATTTT. Protein product: CASTRGEDQPQHF.

The chain uses TRBV19 and TRBJ1-1, with 7 bases that match TRBD1. Germline V gene sequence: CDR1 LNHDA, CDR2 SQIVND (reference sequence). The CDR3 runs to 13 residues. J gave up 8 bases and V 6 bases, and 9 bases lay outside the gene matches. CDR3 DNA sequence: TGTGCCAGTAGCCTACAGGGGAGGGTCGAAGCTTTCTTT. Amino acid sequence: CASSLQGRVEAFF.

CDR3 region: CASSPANLGQGITQAFF. CDR3 in DNA: TGTGCCAGCTCACCAGCAAACTTAGGACAGGGGATAACCCAAGCTTTCTTT. This chain uses TRBV18 with TRBJ1-1; 9 nucleotides align to TRBD1. The CDR3 covers 17 residues. The J segment lost 9 bases and the V segment lost 2 bases, leaving 16 bases of the junction unmatched. Germline V lookup: CDR1 KGHSH, CDR2 LQKENI.

The chain combines TRBV4-2 with TRBJ2-7; D gene ambiguous. Germline values: CDR1 LGHNA, CDR2 YNFKEQ. The CDR3 sequence is 13 residues long. Trimming stripped 0 bases from V and 4 bases from J, with 7 bases between. In nucleotides, the CDR3 is TGTGCCAGCAGCCAAGAGGTCGGGTACGAGCAGTACGTC. This sequence encodes CASSQEVGYEQYV.

This chain connects TRBV7-6 to TRBJ2-7; D might be TRBD1 (7 bases). Germline V CDR1 and CDR2: SGHVS, FNYEAQ. V was trimmed by 5 bases and J by 1 base, leaving 15 bases between them. The CDR3 contains 15 residues. The CDR3 DNA follows: TGTGCCAGCAGCCCCCGGACAGGAGGGTCCTACGAGCAGTACTTC. Its translation: CASSPRTGGSYEQYF. Full variable domain (remainder filled in from reference TRBV7-6 and TRBJ2-7): GAGVSQSPRYKVTKRGQDVALRCDPISGHVSLYWYRQALGQGPEFLTYFNYEAQQDKSGLPNDRFSAERPEGSISTLTIQRTEQRDSAMYRCASSPRTGGSYEQYFGPGTRLTVT.

The rearrangement joins TRBV11-2 to TRBJ1-2; TRBD1 matches at 7 bases. The CDR3 is made up of 13 amino acids. The V gene's germline CDR1 is SGHAT and CDR2 FQNNGV. The trim removed 5 bases at V and 8 bases at J, leaving 8 bases unmatched. CDR3 nucleotide sequence: TGTGCCAGCAGCCCTCAGGGGGGTGGGGGCTACACCTTC. This sequence encodes CASSPQGGGGYTF. Full variable domain (rest looked up from reference TRBV11-2 and TRBJ1-2): EAGVAQSPRYKIIEKRQSVAFWCNPISGHATLYWYQQILGQGPKLLIQFQNNGVVDDSQLPKDRFSAERLKGVDSTLKIQPAKLEDSAVYLCASSPQGGGGYTFGSGTRLTVV.

The chain carries TRBV11-2 and TRBJ2-7, with no clear D. The CDR3 covers 13 residues. V gave up 0 bases and J gave up 1 base, with 4 bases separating them. Per germline, CDR1 SGHAT and CDR2 FQNNGV. CDR3 residues: CASSLDRSYEQYV. The DNA for the CDR3 is TGTGCCAGCAGCTTAGACAGATCCTACGAGCAGTACGTC.

This chain links TRBV2 with TRBJ1-4; no reliable D call. The V gene lost 7 bases and the J gene lost 8 bases, with 14 bases spanning the gap. CDR3 length equals 13 residues. Germline CDR1 reads SNHLY; CDR2 reads FYNNEI. CDR3 in amino acids: CASTRVGGEKLFF. The CDR3 bases are TGTGCCAGCACGAGGGTGGGAGGCGAAAAACTGTTTTTT.

The chain recombines TRBV5-6 with TRBJ2-2, with TRBD1 matching 8 bases. The CDR3 is made up of 13 amino acids. The trim removed 4 bases at V and 5 bases at J, leaving 1 base unmatched. From germline, CDR1 is SGHDT and CDR2 YYEEEE. CDR3 nucleotide sequence: TGTGCCAGCAGCGGGACAGGAACCGGGGAGCTGTTTTTT. It specifies CASSGTGTGELFF.

The V call is TRBV20-1, the J call TRBJ2-1; the D is unclear. Germline V gene lookup returns CDR1 DFQATT and CDR2 SNEGSKA (reference sequence). The length of the CDR3 is 10 residues. The CDR3 spells CSAVKNEQFF. The CDR3, as DNA: TGCAGCGCTGTCAAAAATGAGCAGTTCTTC.

The chain recombines TRBV6-6 with TRBJ1-6, with D maybe TRBD1 (5 bases). Germline V lookup: CDR1 MNHNY, CDR2 SVGAGI (reference sequence). The CDR3 is 15 residues long. The ends were cut back, 0 bases at V and 7 bases at J, with 10 bases in the middle. The CDR3 sequence: CASSYSMRGNSPLHF. In DNA form, the CDR3 reads TGTGCCAGCAGTTACTCGATGAGGGGCAATTCACCCCTCCACTTT.

The chain uses TRBV7-8 and TRBJ2-1, with D maybe TRBD1 (7 bases). V was shortened by 1 base and J by 11 bases, with 12 bases between the two germline ends. CDR1 and CDR2 (germline): SGHVS, FQNEAQ. CDR3 size: 13 residues. The CDR3 DNA sequence: TGTGCCAGCAGCTTAGACAGGGGAGGCAAGCAGTTCTTC. Translating gives CASSLDRGGKQFF.

This chain connects TRBV10-3 to TRBJ1-5; 7 bases are a match to TRBD1. Per the germline V gene, CDR1 is ENHRY and CDR2 is SYGVKD. V lost 10 bases, J lost 7 bases, and 10 bases stayed unmatched. The CDR3 covers 13 residues. The CDR3 DNA reads as TGTGCCAACGCCGACAGGGAGGGGCAGCCCCAGCATTTT. It specifies CANADREGQPQHF.

The chain has TRBV11-3 and TRBJ2-2; D remains unclear. The germline V and J ends were trimmed by 5 bases and 1 base, with 5 bases remaining between them. This CDR3 is built from 13 residues. Germline V gene data show CDR1 as SGHNT and CDR2 as YENEEA. The CDR3 protein is CASSLQNTGELFF. CDR3 coding DNA: TGTGCCAGCAGCCTTCAGAACACCGGGGAGCTGTTTTTT.

The J gene is TRBJ2-2, the V gene TRBV28, with 8 bases identical to TRBD1. Germline V lookup: CDR1 MDHEN, CDR2 SYDVKM. The trim removed 6 bases at V and 7 bases at J, leaving 10 bases unmatched. This CDR3 is 15 amino acids long. CDR3 loop: CASRQDRASGGELFF. The CDR3 DNA reads as TGTGCCAGCAGACAGGACAGGGCATCTGGCGGGGAGCTGTTTTTT.

The chain employs TRBV5-4 and TRBJ2-5; 11 nucleotides match TRBD2. V gave up 4 bases and J gave up 2 bases; unmatched junction bases: 7. This CDR3 contains 16 residues. CDR1 and CDR2 from the germline V gene are SGHNT and YYREEE (reference sequence). The CDR3 coding sequence is TGTGCCAGCAGCCGACTAGCGGGATTACCACAAGAGACCCAGTACTTC. Protein: CASSRLAGLPQETQYF. Full variable domain (remainder filled in from reference TRBV5-4 and TRBJ2-5): ETGVTQSPTHLIKTRGQQVTLRCSSQSGHNTVSWYQQALGQGPQFIFQYYREEENGRGNFPPRFSGLQFPNYSSELNVNALELDDSALYLCASSRLAGLPQETQYFGPGTRLLVL.

The chain has TRBV19 and TRBJ1-1; D uncertain. This CDR3 comprises 14 residues. V was trimmed by 7 bases and J by 5 bases, leaving 17 bases between them. Germline V gene lookup returns CDR1 LNHDA and CDR2 SQIVND (reference sequence). The CDR3 is CASKAGAKGTEAFF. In nucleotides, the CDR3 is TGTGCCAGTAAAGCCGGAGCAAAAGGGACTGAAGCTTTCTTT.